This entry lists 30 T cell receptor beta chains sequenced from one sample in a study of T cells after somatic rescue of genetic block. Some clones are missing from TCRdb's copy, which holds only in-frame ones; the method was immunoSEQ multiplex PCR. This table holds approximately 14,000 clones, approximately 70% found once. Specimen: peripheral blood mononuclear cells (PBMCs). The receptors originated from a boy younger than 18.

The rearrangement joins TRBV7-9 to TRBJ2-7; 7 nucleotides agree with TRBD1. With V trimmed by 2 bases and J by 3 bases, 7 bases remained unmatched. The CDR3 has 15 residues. Germline values: CDR1 SEHNR, CDR2 FQNEAQ (reference sequence). CDR3 protein: CASSLRTGWNYEQYF. As DNA, the CDR3 is TGTGCCAGCAGCTTAAGGACAGGATGGAACTACGAGCAGTACTTC.

There are a few counts of this clone. The chain joins TRBV9 to TRBJ1-1; D uncertain. The CDR3 spans 13 residues. The V gene's germline CDR1 is SGDLS and CDR2 YYNGEE. V was shortened by 0 bases and J by 2 bases, with 5 bases between the two germline ends. The CDR3 sequence is CASSVVYNTEAFF. DNA of the CDR3: TGTGCCAGCAGCGTAGTATATAACACTGAAGCTTTCTTT. Complete variable domain (other parts from reference TRBV9 and TRBJ1-1): DSGVTQTPKHLITATGQRVTLRCSPRSGDLSVYWYQQSLDQGLQFLIQYYNGEERAKGNILERFSAQQFPDLHSELNLSSLELGDSALYFCASSVVYNTEAFFGQGTRLTVV.

J is TRBJ1-1 and V is TRBV19; D not certain. The CDR3 runs to 12 residues. The V end was cut by 6 bases, the J end by 4 bases, with 9 bases between. The germline V gene encodes CDR1 LNHDA and CDR2 SQIVND (reference sequence). The CDR3 loop reads CASSTRSTEAFF. CDR3 coding DNA: TGTGCCAGTAGCACGAGGTCCACTGAAGCTTTCTTT. Supplemented by reference TRBV19 and TRBJ1-1, the full variable domain reads DGGITQSPKYLFRKEGQNVTLSCEQNLNHDAMYWYRQDPGQGLRLIYYSQIVNDFQKGDIAEGYSVSREKKESFPLTVTSAQKNPTAFYLCASSTRSTEAFFGQGTRLTVV.

This chain joins TRBV6-5 and TRBJ2-1; TRBD1 agrees at 7 bases. This CDR3 has 15 amino acids. Trimming at V came to 5 bases and at J to 5 bases, leaving 9 bases not matched to a gene. The germline V gene encodes CDR1 MNHEY and CDR2 SVGAGI. Written as DNA, the CDR3 is TGTGCCAGCAGTCCATACAGGGGTCGGCACAATGAGCAGTTCTTC. Translating it yields CASSPYRGRHNEQFF.

The CDR3 DNA reads as TGTGCCAGCCTCGGGCAATCATATCAGCCCCAGCATTTT. Protein product: CASLGQSYQPQHF. The rearrangement uses TRBV6-1 and TRBJ1-5; D not resolved. The length of the CDR3 is 13 residues. Germline V gene lookup returns CDR1 MNHNS and CDR2 SASEGT. The V gene lost 8 bases and the J gene lost 5 bases, with 13 bases spanning the gap.

This sequence joins TRBV11-2 and TRBJ1-4; the D gene is possibly TRBD1 (6 bases). The V gene's germline CDR1 is SGHAT and CDR2 FQNNGV. V gave up 1 base and J gave up 7 bases, with 16 bases separating them. The CDR3 totals 16 residues. In nucleotides, the CDR3 is TGTGCCAGCAGCTTAGGGTCGGGTCTCAGGGGTGAAAAACTGTTTTTT. Protein: CASSLGSGLRGEKLFF. The variable domain in full, completed from reference TRBV11-2 and TRBJ1-4, reads EAGVAQSPRYKIIEKRQSVAFWCNPISGHATLYWYQQILGQGPKLLIQFQNNGVVDDSQLPKDRFSAERLKGVDSTLKIQPAKLEDSAVYLCASSLGSGLRGEKLFFGSGTQLSVL.

The J gene is TRBJ1-3, the V gene TRBV6-6; 8 nucleotides align to TRBD1. Germline V CDR1 and CDR2: MNHNY, SVGAGI (reference sequence). This CDR3 has 15 residues. V lost 6 bases to trimming and J lost 4 bases; unmatched junction nucleotides: 8. This CDR3 reads CASSPVGQGGNTIYF. In nucleotides, the CDR3 is TGTGCCAGCAGCCCTGTTGGACAGGGAGGAAACACCATATATTTT.

Only a few counts were recorded for this clone. The CDR3 here is CASSPRTASNTGELFF. The CDR3 bases are TGTGCCAGCAGTCCCCGGACGGCGTCGAACACCGGGGAGCTGTTTTTT. This chain connects TRBV28 to TRBJ2-2, with D unclear. V was pared by 5 bases and J by 0 bases, with 13 bases between. Per germline, CDR1 MDHEN and CDR2 SYDVKM. The CDR3 covers 16 residues. The entire variable domain, with the rest obtained from reference TRBV28 and TRBJ2-2, is as follows: DVKVTQSSRYLVKRTGEKVFLECVQDMDHENMFWYRQDPGLGLRLIYFSYDVKMKEKGDIPEGYSVSREKKERFSLILESASTNQTSMYLCASSPRTASNTGELFFGEGSRLTVL.

The J gene is TRBJ2-7, the V gene TRBV10-3, with 8 bases identical to TRBD1. The CDR3 totals 14 residues. Germline values: CDR1 ENHRY, CDR2 SYGVKD. V was pared by 3 bases and J by 2 bases, with 3 bases of the junction left unmatched. For the CDR3, the DNA is TGTGCCATCAGTGACGGGGGACAGGCCTACGAGCAGTACTTC. It encodes CAISDGGQAYEQYF.

The V call is TRBV4-1, the J call TRBJ2-7; 10 bases are a match to TRBD1. CDR1 and CDR2 from the germline V gene are MGHRA and YSYEKL. CDR3 length: 15 residues. V lost 0 bases and J lost 5; bases outside the gene matches: 4. The CDR3 spells CASSQEGTGVHEQYF. The DNA for the CDR3 is TGCGCCAGCAGCCAAGAAGGGACAGGGGTCCACGAGCAGTACTTC.

This chain connects TRBV9 to TRBJ1-2; D gene uncertain. The CDR3 loop spans 13 amino acids. The germline V gene has CDR1 SGDLS and CDR2 YYNGEE. The ends were cut back, 3 bases at V and 6 bases at J, with 12 bases in the middle. CDR3 sequence reads: CASSGPTGHGYTF. As DNA, the CDR3 is TGTGCCAGCAGCGGCCCAACCGGCCATGGCTACACCTTC.

This chain connects TRBV7-2 to TRBJ2-1, with TRBD2 identical over 9 bases. The CDR3 runs 14 residues. J lost 6 bases, V lost 10 bases, and 10 bases had no gene match. CDR1 is SGHTA, CDR2 FQGNSA, per germline. CDR3 region: CATSKAGGINEQFF. The CDR3 DNA follows: TGTGCCACGAGTAAAGCGGGAGGCATCAATGAGCAGTTCTTC.

The V and J genes are TRBV5-5 and TRBJ2-5, with 8 positions matching TRBD2. The CDR3 is 16 amino acids. V trimming: 0 bases; J trimming: 1 base; junction bases outside the gene matches: 5. Germline V gene lookup returns CDR1 SGHKS and CDR2 YYEKEE (reference sequence). The CDR3 loop reads CASSLAGGYGQETQYF. CDR3 coding DNA: TGTGCCAGCAGCTTGGCGGGGGGGTACGGCCAAGAGACCCAGTACTTC.

V and J are TRBV5-4 and TRBJ1-4, with 11 bases aligning to TRBD1. CDR3 length equals 15 residues. Per germline, CDR1 SGHNT and CDR2 YYREEE (reference sequence). With V trimmed by 1 base and J by 8 bases, 4 bases remained unmatched. The CDR3 bases are TGTGCCAGCAGCTTGACGGGACAGGGGGTCGAAAAACTGTTTTTT. Translation gives CASSLTGQGVEKLFF.

The rearrangement links TRBV5-6 to TRBJ1-2; D not resolved. V lost 4 bases and J lost 4, with 17 bases in between. Germline values: CDR1 SGHDT, CDR2 YYEEEE. The CDR3 spans 15 residues. The CDR3 region is CASSPPLGMAYGYTF. DNA of the CDR3: TGTGCCAGCAGCCCACCTTTAGGAATGGCCTATGGCTACACCTTC.

This clone is termed medium-sized. The V call is TRBV5-1, the J call TRBJ2-3; 8 positions agree with TRBD1. CDR3 length: 15 amino acids. CDR1 and CDR2 (germline): SGHRS, YFSETQ. J lost 4 bases, V lost 1 base, and 5 bases had no gene match. CDR3 bases: TGCGCCAGCAGCTTGTCGGCAGGGGGCGCAGATACGCAGTATTTT. Protein product: CASSLSAGGADTQYF.

V and J are TRBV5-1 and TRBJ2-5; D gene uncertain. Germline V gene data show CDR1 as SGHRS and CDR2 as YFSETQ. This CDR3 has 12 residues. The V end lost 2 bases, the J end lost 0 bases, and 2 bases lay between the germline ends. The CDR3 nucleotides read TGCGCCAGCAGCTTCTACCAAGAGACCCAGTACTTC. Amino acid sequence: CASSFYQETQYF.

This rearrangement joins TRBV29-1 to TRBJ1-4, with a weak D call TRBD1 (6 bases). The CDR3 is made up of 12 amino acids. CDR1 and CDR2 from the germline V gene are SQVTM and ANQGSEA. V was cut by 5 bases and J by 6 bases, with 10 bases left in between. The DNA for the CDR3 is TGCAGCGTTTCGGGGGCAGATGAAAAACTGTTTTTT. Translating gives CSVSGADEKLFF.

The CDR3 region has the DNA TGTGCCTGGAGTCGGGGTTTCCGAGAGACCCAGTACTTC. It yields the protein CAWSRGFRETQYF. The V call is TRBV30, the J call TRBJ2-5, with D possibly matching TRBD2 (5 bases). With 2 bases removed from V and 4 bases from J, the gap between germline ends came to 11 bases. Germline V CDR1 and CDR2: GTSNPN, SVGIG (reference sequence). The CDR3 runs to 13 residues.

Only a few counts were recorded for this clone. This chain connects TRBV6-5 to TRBJ2-5, with a tentative D call TRBD1 (6 bases). CDR3 length equals 16 residues. The V end was cut by 4 bases, the J end by 2 bases, with 17 bases between. Germline V CDR1 and CDR2: MNHEY, SVGAGI. CDR3 sequence: CASSFGRGSGQETQYF. The CDR3 bases are TGTGCCAGCAGTTTCGGCAGGGGTTCGGGACAAGAGACCCAGTACTTC.

The chain employs TRBV7-9 and TRBJ2-7; 8 bases are shared with TRBD2. V gave up 1 base and J gave up 4 bases; unmatched junction bases: 15. The CDR3 is 18 residues long. Germline CDR1 SEHNR, CDR2 FQNEAQ (reference sequence). The CDR3 coding sequence is TGTGCCAGCAGCTTAGGTCGGCCTAGCGGGCGTCGGTTATACGAGCAGTACTTC. Its protein is CASSLGRPSGRRLYEQYF. Variable domain in full (rest from reference TRBV7-9 and TRBJ2-7): DTGVSQNPRHKITKRGQNVTFRCDPISEHNRLYWYRQTLGQGPEFLTYFQNEAQLEKSRLLSDRFSAERPKGSFSTLEIQRTEQGDSAMYLCASSLGRPSGRRLYEQYFGPGTRLTVT.

The rearrangement joins TRBV7-3 to TRBJ2-3, with TRBD2 identical over 8 bases. The germline V gene encodes CDR1 SGHTA and CDR2 FQGTGA. The V segment lost 4 bases and the J segment 0 bases; nucleotides outside the gene matches: 9. This CDR3 spans 17 amino acids. The CDR3 coding sequence is TGTGCCAGCAGCTCTGGACTAGCCCCGGCTAGCACAGATACGCAGTATTTT. This translates into CASSSGLAPASTDTQYF.

The genes are TRBV10-3 and TRBJ2-7, with TRBD1 matching over 8 bases. The CDR3 extends over 14 amino acids. The germline V gene has CDR1 ENHRY and CDR2 SYGVKD. V lost 2 bases and J lost 3; bases outside the gene matches: 3. CDR3 sequence (DNA): TGTGCCATCAGTGAGAGTGACAGGGGCTACGAGCAGTACTTC. Translation gives CAISESDRGYEQYF.

The rearrangement links TRBV28 to TRBJ1-4, with 9 bases identical to TRBD1. Trimming at V came to 4 bases and at J to 5 bases, leaving 5 bases not matched to a gene. The CDR3 runs to 15 residues. Germline CDR1 is MDHEN and CDR2 is SYDVKM. DNA of the CDR3: TGTGCCAGCAGTTCCGGGGGGACAGGGAATGAAAAACTGTTTTTT. Protein: CASSSGGTGNEKLFF.

A single count supports this clone. V is TRBV5-1 and J is TRBJ1-4; D ambiguous. Germline CDR1 is SGHRS and CDR2 is YFSETQ. The V and J ends lost 0 bases and 2 bases respectively, with 11 bases between them. The CDR3 runs to 16 residues. Here the CDR3 reads CASSLGGIKTNEKLFF. CDR3 coding DNA: TGCGCCAGCAGCTTGGGAGGGATTAAGACTAATGAAAAACTGTTTTTT. Supplemented by reference TRBV5-1 and TRBJ1-4, the full variable domain reads KAGVTQTPRYLIKTRGQQVTLSCSPISGHRSVSWYQQTPGQGLQFLFEYFSETQRNKGNFPGRFSGRQFSNSRSEMNVSTLELGDSALYLCASSLGGIKTNEKLFFGSGTQLSVL.

This sequence joins TRBV28 and TRBJ1-2; TRBD1 might be the D (6 bases). This CDR3 comprises 16 residues. Germline CDR1 is MDHEN and CDR2 is SYDVKM. Trimming removed 3 bases at V and 8 bases at J, with 22 bases between. CDR3 nucleotides: TGTGCCAGCAGTTTGCCTACTCAGGGGATGACGAAGGGCTACACCTTC. This translates into CASSLPTQGMTKGYTF.

The chain employs TRBV27 and TRBJ2-7; TRBD1 agrees at 9 bases. Trimming cost V 4 bases and J 7 bases; bases outside gene matches: 11. Germline lookup yields CDR1 MNHEY and CDR2 SMNVEV (reference sequence). The CDR3 is 15 residues long. The DNA of the CDR3 is TGTGCCAGCAGTTGGGGGGGCGGGACAGGGCAAGAGCAGTACTTC. Translated, it gives CASSWGGGTGQEQYF.

This rearrangement joins TRBV5-6 to TRBJ1-2; D perhaps matches TRBD1 (6 bases). The CDR3 is 14 amino acids. Per germline, CDR1 SGHDT and CDR2 YYEEEE. The V end lost 5 bases, the J end lost 6 bases, and 17 bases lay between the germline ends. The CDR3 loop is CASSPSWGLDGYTF. CDR3 DNA sequence: TGTGCCAGCAGTCCGTCATGGGGGCTAGATGGCTACACCTTC.

The CDR3 DNA reads as TGCGCCAGCAGCAAGGGAAAAGGAAGCTCCTATAATTCACCCCTCCACTTT. Its protein product is CASSKGKGSSYNSPLHF. The V call is TRBV5-1, the J call TRBJ1-6; D unclear. Trimming left V 4 bases short and J 0 bases short, with 14 bases between. Germline CDR1 and CDR2: SGHRS and YFSETQ. There are 17 residues in the CDR3.

This clone was found once. V usage is TRBV7-9 and J usage is TRBJ2-4; the D is unclear. This CDR3 spans 14 amino acids. In germline, CDR1 is SEHNR, CDR2 FQNEAQ (reference sequence). Trimming removed 1 base at V and 5 bases at J, with 9 bases between. Written as DNA, the CDR3 is TGTGCCAGCAGCTTAGGGATACCAGAAAACATTCAGTACTTC. Protein: CASSLGIPENIQYF. The variable domain in full, with the rest retrieved from reference TRBV7-9 and TRBJ2-4, is DTGVSQNPRHKITKRGQNVTFRCDPISEHNRLYWYRQTLGQGPEFLTYFQNEAQLEKSRLLSDRFSAERPKGSFSTLEIQRTEQGDSAMYLCASSLGIPENIQYFGAGTRLSVL.